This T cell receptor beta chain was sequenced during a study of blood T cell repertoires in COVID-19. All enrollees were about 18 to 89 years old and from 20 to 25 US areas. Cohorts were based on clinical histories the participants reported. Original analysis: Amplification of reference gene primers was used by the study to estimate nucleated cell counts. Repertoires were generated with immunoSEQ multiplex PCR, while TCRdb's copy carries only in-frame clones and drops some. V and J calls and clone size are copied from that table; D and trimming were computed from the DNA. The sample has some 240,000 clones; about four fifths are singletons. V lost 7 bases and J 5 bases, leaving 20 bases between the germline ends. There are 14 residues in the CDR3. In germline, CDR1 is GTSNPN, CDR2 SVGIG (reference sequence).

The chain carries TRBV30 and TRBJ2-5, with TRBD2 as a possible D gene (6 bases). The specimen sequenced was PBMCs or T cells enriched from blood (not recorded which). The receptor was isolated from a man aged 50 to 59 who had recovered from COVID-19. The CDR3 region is CASSSGSRGETQYF. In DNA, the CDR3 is TGTGCCTCCTCAAGCGGGTCAAGGGGTGAGACCCAGTACTTC. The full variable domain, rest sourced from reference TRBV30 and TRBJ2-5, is SQTIHQWPATLVQPVGSPLSLECTVEGTSNPNLYWYRQAAGRGLQLLFYSVGIGQISSEVPQNLSASRPQDRQFILSSKKLLLSDSGFYLCASSSGSRGETQYFGPGTRLLVL.